This T cell receptor (beta chain) was found in a study of identical twins. In regard to this clonotype: What it recognizes is unknown.

TCRdb re-called the 5' RACE reads through MiXCR, storing one row per CDR3 protein. The sample includes 1.5 million to 2 million distinct CDR3 sequences, less than 35% of them seen just once. Study results and limitations: Abundant cord blood beta clonotypes carried fewer insertions; memory repertoires showed none.

The CDR3 consists of 15 residues. CDR1 and CDR2 from the germline V gene are LGHNA and YNFKEQ. V lost 4 bases and J lost 4; bases outside the gene matches: 7. The sample was cord blood. The chain employs TRBV4-2 and TRBJ2-1; 7 bases map to TRBD2. This receptor was identified in a newborn girl in good health. This CDR3 reads CASSPGLVPYNEQFF. In DNA, the CDR3 is TGTGCCAGCAGCCCAGGACTAGTTCCTTACAATGAGCAGTTCTTC.